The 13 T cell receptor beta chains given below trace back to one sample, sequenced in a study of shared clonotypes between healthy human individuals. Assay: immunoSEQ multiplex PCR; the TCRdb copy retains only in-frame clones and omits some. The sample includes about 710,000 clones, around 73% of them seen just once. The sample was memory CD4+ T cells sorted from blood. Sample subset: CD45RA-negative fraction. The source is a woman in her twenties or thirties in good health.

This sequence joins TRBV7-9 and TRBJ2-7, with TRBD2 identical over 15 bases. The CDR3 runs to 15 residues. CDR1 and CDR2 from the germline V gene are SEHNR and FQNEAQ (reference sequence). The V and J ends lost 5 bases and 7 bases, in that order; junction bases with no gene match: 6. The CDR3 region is CASSPGLAGGGEQYF. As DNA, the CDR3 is TGTGCCAGCAGCCCGGGACTAGCGGGAGGAGGGGAGCAGTACTTC.

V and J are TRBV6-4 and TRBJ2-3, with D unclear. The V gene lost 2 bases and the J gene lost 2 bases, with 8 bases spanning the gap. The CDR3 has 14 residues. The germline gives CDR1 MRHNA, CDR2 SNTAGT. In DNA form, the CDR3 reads TGTGCCAGCAGTGACAGACCTTCCACAGATACGCAGTATTTT. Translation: CASSDRPSTDTQYF.

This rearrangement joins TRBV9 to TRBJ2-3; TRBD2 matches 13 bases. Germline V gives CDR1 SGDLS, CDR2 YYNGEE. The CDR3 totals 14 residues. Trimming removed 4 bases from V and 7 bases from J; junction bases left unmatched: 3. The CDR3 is CASSLGLAGNTQYF. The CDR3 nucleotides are TGTGCCAGCAGCTTGGGACTAGCGGGGAATACGCAGTATTTT.

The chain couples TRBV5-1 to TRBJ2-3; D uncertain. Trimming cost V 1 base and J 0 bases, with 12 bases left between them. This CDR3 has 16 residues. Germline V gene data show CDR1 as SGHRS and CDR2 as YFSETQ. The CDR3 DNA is TGCGCCAGCAGCTTGAAACGTAGCACTAGCACAGATACGCAGTATTTT. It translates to CASSLKRSTSTDTQYF.

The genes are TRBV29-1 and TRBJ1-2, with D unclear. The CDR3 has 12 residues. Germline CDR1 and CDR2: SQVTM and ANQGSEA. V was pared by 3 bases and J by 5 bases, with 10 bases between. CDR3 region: CSVDPPGYGYTF. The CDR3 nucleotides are TGCAGCGTTGACCCCCCTGGGTATGGCTACACCTTC.

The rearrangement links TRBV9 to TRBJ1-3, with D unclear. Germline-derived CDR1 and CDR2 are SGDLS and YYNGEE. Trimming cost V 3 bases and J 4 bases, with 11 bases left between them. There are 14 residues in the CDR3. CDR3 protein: CASSAQSWGNTIYF. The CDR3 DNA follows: TGTGCCAGCAGCGCACAATCTTGGGGAAACACCATATATTTT.

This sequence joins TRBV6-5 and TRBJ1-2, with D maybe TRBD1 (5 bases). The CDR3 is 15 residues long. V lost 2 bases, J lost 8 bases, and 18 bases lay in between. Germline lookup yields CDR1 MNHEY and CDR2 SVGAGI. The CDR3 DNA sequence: TGTGCCAGCAGTTACGTCGGGGACCAAATGCGGGGCTACACCTTC. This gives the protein CASSYVGDQMRGYTF.

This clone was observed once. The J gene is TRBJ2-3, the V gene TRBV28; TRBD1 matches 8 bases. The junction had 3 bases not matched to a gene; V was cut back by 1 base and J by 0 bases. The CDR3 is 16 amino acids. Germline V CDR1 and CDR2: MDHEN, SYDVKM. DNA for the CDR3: TGTGCCAGCAGTTTATATCAGGGGGCGAGCACAGATACGCAGTATTTT. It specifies CASSLYQGASTDTQYF.

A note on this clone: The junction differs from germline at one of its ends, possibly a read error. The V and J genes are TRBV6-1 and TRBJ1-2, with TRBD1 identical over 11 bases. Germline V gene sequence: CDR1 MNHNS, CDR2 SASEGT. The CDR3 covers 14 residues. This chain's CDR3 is CASREGQGAFGYTF. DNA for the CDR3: TGTGCCAGCAGAGAAGGACAGGGGGCTTTTGGCTACACCTTC.

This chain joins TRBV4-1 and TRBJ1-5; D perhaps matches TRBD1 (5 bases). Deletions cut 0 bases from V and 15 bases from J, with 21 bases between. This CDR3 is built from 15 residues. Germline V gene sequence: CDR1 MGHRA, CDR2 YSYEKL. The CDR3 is CASSQDQRAPGLRHF. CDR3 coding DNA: TGCGCCAGCAGCCAAGATCAAAGGGCCCCGGGGCTCCGGCATTTT.

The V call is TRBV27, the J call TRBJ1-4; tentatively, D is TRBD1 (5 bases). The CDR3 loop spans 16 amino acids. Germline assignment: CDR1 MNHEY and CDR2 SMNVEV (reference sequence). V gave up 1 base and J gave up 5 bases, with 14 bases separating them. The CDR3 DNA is TGTGCCAGCAGTTTATTTCGGGGCCGAAAAAATGAAAAACTGTTTTTT. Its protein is CASSLFRGRKNEKLFF. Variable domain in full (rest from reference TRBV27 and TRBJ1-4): EAQVTQNPRYLITVTGKKLTVTCSQNMNHEYMSWYRQDPGLGLRQIYYSMNVEVTDKGDVPEGYKVSRKEKRNFPLILESPSPNQTSLYFCASSLFRGRKNEKLFFGSGTQLSVL.

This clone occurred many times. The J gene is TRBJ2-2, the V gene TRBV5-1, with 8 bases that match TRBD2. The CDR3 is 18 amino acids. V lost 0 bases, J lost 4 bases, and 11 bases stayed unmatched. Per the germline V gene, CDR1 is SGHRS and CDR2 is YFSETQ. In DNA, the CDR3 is TGCGCCAGCAGCTTGGTACCGGGAGGGCCGGTCGGCACCGGGGAGCTGTTTTTT. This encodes CASSLVPGGPVGTGELFF.

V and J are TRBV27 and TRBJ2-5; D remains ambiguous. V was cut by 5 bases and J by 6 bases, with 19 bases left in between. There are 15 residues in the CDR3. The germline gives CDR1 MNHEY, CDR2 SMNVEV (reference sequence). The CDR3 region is CASSLRAQLSKTQYF. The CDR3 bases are TGTGCCAGCAGTCTCCGGGCCCAATTATCGAAGACCCAGTACTTC.